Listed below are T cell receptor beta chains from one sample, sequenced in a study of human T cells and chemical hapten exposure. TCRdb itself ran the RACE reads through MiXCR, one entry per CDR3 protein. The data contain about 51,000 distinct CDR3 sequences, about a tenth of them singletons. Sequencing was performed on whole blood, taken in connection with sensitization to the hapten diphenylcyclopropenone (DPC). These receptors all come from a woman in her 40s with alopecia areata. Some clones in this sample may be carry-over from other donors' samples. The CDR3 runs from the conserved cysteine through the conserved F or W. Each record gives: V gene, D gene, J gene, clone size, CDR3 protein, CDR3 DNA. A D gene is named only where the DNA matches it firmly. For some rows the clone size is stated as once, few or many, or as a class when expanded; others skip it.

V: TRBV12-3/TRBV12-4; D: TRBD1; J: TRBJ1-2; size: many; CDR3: CASSFGQGAMDGYTF; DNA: TGTGCCAGCAGTTTTGGGCAGGGGGCAATGGATGGCTACACCTTC
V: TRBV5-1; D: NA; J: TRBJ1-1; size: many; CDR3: CASRGTDNTEAFF; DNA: TGCGCCAGCAGGGGAACCGATAACACTGAAGCTTTCTTT
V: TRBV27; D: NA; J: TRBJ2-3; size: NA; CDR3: CASSLLGLKDTQYF; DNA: TGTGCCAGCAGTTTGTTGGGGTTGAAGGATACGCAGTATTTT
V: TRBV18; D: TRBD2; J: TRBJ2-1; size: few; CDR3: CASSPRWSGGSENEQFF; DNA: TGTGCCAGCTCCCCAAGGTGGAGCGGGGGATCAGAGAATGAGCAGTTCTTC
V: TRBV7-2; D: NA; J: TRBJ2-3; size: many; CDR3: CASSFVGGRDTQYF; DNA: TGTGCCAGCAGCTTTGTGGGGGGTAGAGATACGCAGTATTTT
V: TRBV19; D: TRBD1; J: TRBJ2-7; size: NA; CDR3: CASSFGQGNYEQYF; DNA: TGTGCCAGTAGTTTCGGACAGGGAAACTACGAGCAGTACTTC
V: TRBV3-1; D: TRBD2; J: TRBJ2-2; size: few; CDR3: CASMASGNTGELFF; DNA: TGTGCCAGCATGGCTAGCGGAAACACCGGGGAGCTGTTTTTT
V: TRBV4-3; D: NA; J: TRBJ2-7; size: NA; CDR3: CASSPLLGGLSFEQYF; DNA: TGCGCCAGCAGCCCTCTCCTGGGGGGACTTTCCTTCGAGCAGTACTTC
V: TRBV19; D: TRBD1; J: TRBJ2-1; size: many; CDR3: CASSIGQGAHNEQFF; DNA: TGTGCCAGTAGTATAGGCCAGGGGGCCCACAATGAGCAGTTCTTC
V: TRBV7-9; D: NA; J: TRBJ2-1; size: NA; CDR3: CASSFKSSGYEQFF; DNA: TGTGCCAGCAGCTTTAAGTCCTCTGGCTATGAGCAGTTCTTC
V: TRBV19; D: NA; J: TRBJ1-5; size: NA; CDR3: CASSLGDGNQPQHF; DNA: TGTGCCAGTAGTCTAGGGGACGGTAATCAGCCCCAGCATTTT
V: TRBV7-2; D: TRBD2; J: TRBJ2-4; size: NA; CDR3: CASSHQAGGAKNIQYF; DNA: TGTGCCAGCAGCCACCAAGCGGGGGGGGCCAAAAACATTCAGTACTTC
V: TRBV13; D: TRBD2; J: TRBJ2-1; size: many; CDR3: CASSSPLAGGLNEQFF; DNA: TGTGCCAGCAGCTCCCCACTAGCGGGGGGGCTCAATGAGCAGTTCTTC
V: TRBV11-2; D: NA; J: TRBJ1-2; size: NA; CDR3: CASSELAGGRGYTF; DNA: TGTGCCAGCAGCGAACTGGCGGGGGGCCGAGGCTACACCTTC
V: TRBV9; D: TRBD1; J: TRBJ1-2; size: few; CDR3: CASSGGQGKDYGYTF; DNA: TGTGCCAGCAGCGGGGGACAGGGGAAGGACTATGGCTACACCTTC
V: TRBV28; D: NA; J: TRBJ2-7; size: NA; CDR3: CASSRVYSAYEQYF; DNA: TGTGCCAGCAGCCGCGTTTATAGCGCCTACGAGCAGTACTTC
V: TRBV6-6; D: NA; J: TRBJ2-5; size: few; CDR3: CASSYRDGQETQYF; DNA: TGTGCCAGCAGCTATCGGGACGGACAAGAGACCCAGTACTTC
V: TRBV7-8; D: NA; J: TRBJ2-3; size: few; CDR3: CASSSRGGRGDTQYF; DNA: TGTGCCAGCAGCTCGAGGGGGGGAAGAGGAGATACGCAGTATTTT
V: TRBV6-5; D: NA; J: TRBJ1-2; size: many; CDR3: CASSTEAGKGGYTF; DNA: TGTGCCAGCAGCACGGAGGCAGGGAAAGGCGGCTACACCTTC
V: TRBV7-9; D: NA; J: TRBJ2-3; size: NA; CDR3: CASSLGQALTDTQYF; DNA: TGTGCCAGCAGCTTAGGTCAGGCTCTTACAGATACGCAGTATTTT
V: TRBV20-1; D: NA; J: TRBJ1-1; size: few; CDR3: CSAVPSGTVNTEAFF; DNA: TGCAGTGCGGTACCCTCCGGGACGGTGAACACTGAAGCTTTCTTT